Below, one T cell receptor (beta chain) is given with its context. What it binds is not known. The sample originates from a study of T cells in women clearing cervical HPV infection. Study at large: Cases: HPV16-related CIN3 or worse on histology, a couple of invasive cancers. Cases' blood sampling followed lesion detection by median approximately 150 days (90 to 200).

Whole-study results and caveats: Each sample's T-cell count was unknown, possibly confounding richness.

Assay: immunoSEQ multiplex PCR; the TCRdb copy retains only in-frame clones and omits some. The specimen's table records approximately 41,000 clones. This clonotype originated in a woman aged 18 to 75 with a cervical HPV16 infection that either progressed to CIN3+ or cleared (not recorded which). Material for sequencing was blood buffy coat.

The sequenced part of the CDR3 DNA is TGTGCCAGCAGCGCGGGACAGGGCGTAAACACC. This translates into CASSAGQGVNT. The CDR3, in full, reads CASSAGQGVNTIYF. The V gene is TRBV5-4, the J gene TRBJ1-3; 9 nucleotides align to TRBD1. The read stops 3 residues short of the end of the CDR3; the missing end is completed from the germline J gene. The junction had 5 bases not matched to a gene; V was cut back by 4 bases and J by 6 bases. Germline loops: CDR1 SGHNT, CDR2 YYREEE (reference sequence). The CDR3 runs to 14 residues.